The 9 T cell receptor beta chains below were found in one sample sequenced in a study of blood T cells in healthy people across ages. Alongside a J-beta primer mix, a sample-barcoded 5' primer served in a second PCR lasting about 7 to 11 cycles. One entry per CDR3 protein, called by TCRdb with MiXCR from the 5' RACE reads. Found here are 1.5 million to 2 million distinct CDR3 sequences, approximately 28% of them singletons; the top ten hold 7.7%. Material: blood. The source is a woman under 40 in good health.

The chain has TRBV20-1 and TRBJ1-4; D unresolved. The CDR3 consists of 14 residues. Trimming cost V 5 bases and J 7 bases, with 17 bases left between them. Germline V gene sequence: CDR1 DFQATT, CDR2 SNEGSKA (reference sequence). The CDR3 sequence: CSASPSTGSEKLFF. The CDR3 nucleotides read TGCAGTGCTTCCCCCTCCACGGGCTCTGAAAAACTGTTTTTT.

The CDR3 region has the DNA TGTGCCAGCAGACTCCACGGTGTGAACACTGAAGCTTTCTTT. Protein sequence: CASRLHGVNTEAFF. The chain couples TRBV12-3 or TRBV12-4 to TRBJ1-1; no clear D. The CDR3 is made up of 14 amino acids. Trimming shortened V by 6 bases and J by 0 bases, and 11 bases separated the two germline ends.

This chain uses TRBV4-2 with TRBJ2-7, with unresolved D. The germline V gene encodes CDR1 LGHNA and CDR2 YNFKEQ. The ends were cut back, 0 bases at V and 3 bases at J, with 9 bases in the middle. The CDR3 is made up of 14 amino acids. CDR3 bases: TGTGCCAGCAGCCAAGAGGTTTACATCTACGAGCAGTACTTC. As protein: CASSQEVYIYEQYF.

This clonotype was detected a few times. The chain has TRBV10-2 and TRBJ2-7; D is ambiguous. The V and J ends lost 0 bases and 7 bases respectively, with 13 bases between them. CDR3 length equals 14 residues. Germline V gene data show CDR1 as WSHSY and CDR2 as SAAADI. CDR3 DNA sequence: TGCGCCAGCAGTGAGTCAGACAACCTCAATGAGCAGTACTTC. Its protein is CASSESDNLNEQYF.

The chain is built from TRBV12-3 or TRBV12-4 and TRBJ1-1; weak D call: TRBD1 (5 bases). This CDR3 comprises 11 residues. V was clipped by 11 bases and J by 5 bases, with 12 bases between them. The CDR3, as DNA: TGTGCCGGAGGACGGGGGACTGAAGCTTTCTTT. The encoded protein is CAGGRGTEAFF.

The V gene is TRBV20-1, the J gene TRBJ2-5; D ambiguous. Germline CDR1 and CDR2: DFQATT and SNEGSKA (reference sequence). Trimming removed 0 bases at V and 5 bases at J, with 7 bases between. The CDR3 contains 12 residues. The CDR3 DNA follows: TGCAGTGCTAGAGATTGGGTGGAGACCCAGTACTTC. It encodes CSARDWVETQYF.

This clonotype occurred a few times. The chain couples TRBV29-1 to TRBJ1-2; 10 positions agree with TRBD1. Germline assignment: CDR1 SQVTM and CDR2 ANQGSEA. This CDR3 is 13 amino acids long. The V and J ends lost 4 bases and 8 bases, in that order; junction bases with no gene match: 7. The CDR3 nucleotides read TGCAGCGTTGGAGGGGACAGGGGAGACGGCTACACCTTC. It translates to CSVGGDRGDGYTF.

This clonotype has a handful of counts. The gene calls are TRBV28 and TRBJ2-7; 12 bases fit TRBD2. The CDR3 covers 15 residues. J lost 7 bases, V lost 5 bases, and 9 bases had no gene match. The germline CDR1 and CDR2 sequences are MDHEN and SYDVKM. The CDR3 DNA is TGTGCCAGCAGTCCCGCTAGCGGGAGGGTCCAAGAGCAGTACTTC. Translating it yields CASSPASGRVQEQYF.

The chain recombines TRBV15 with TRBJ2-7; 7 nucleotides match TRBD1. Germline V gene lookup returns CDR1 LNHNV and CDR2 YYDKDF (reference sequence). V shed 1 base, J shed 2 bases, and the junction held 5 bases outside the gene matches. The CDR3 length is 15 residues. In DNA form, the CDR3 reads TGTGCCACCAGCAGAGGATCGACAGGGACCTACGAGCAGTACTTC. Protein: CATSRGSTGTYEQYF.